This TCR beta chain derives from a study of blood T cell repertoires in COVID-19. Study summary: From T cells, B-cell-depleted T cells, or PBMCs came the material, which was cDNA or gDNA.

Generated by immunoSEQ multiplex PCR, the TCRdb table keeps only in-frame clones and is missing some. Of 9,500 to 11,000 clones in the sample, around nine tenths are singletons; the top ten hold 4% to 5.5%. The CDR3 has 19 amino acids. Losses at the gene ends were 1 base for V and 2 bases for J; bases not matched to a gene: 13. CDR1 is LNHNV and CDR2 is YYDKDF in the germline V gene (reference sequence). V usage is TRBV15 and J usage is TRBJ2-1; TRBD2 matches 8 bases. The TCR comes from a human donor in a cohort sampled during active COVID-19. The material sequenced was peripheral blood. The CDR3: CATSRVSGKTIKTYNEQFF. CDR3 coding DNA: TGTGCCACCAGCAGAGTTAGCGGGAAAACGATCAAGACCTACAATGAGCAGTTCTTC. The whole variable domain, filled in from reference TRBV15 and TRBJ2-1, reads DAMVIQNPRYQVTQFGKPVTLSCSQTLNHNVMYWYQQKSSQAPKLLFHYYDKDFNNEADTPDNFQSRRPNTSFCFLDIRSPGLGDTAMYLCATSRVSGKTIKTYNEQFFGPGTRLTVL.